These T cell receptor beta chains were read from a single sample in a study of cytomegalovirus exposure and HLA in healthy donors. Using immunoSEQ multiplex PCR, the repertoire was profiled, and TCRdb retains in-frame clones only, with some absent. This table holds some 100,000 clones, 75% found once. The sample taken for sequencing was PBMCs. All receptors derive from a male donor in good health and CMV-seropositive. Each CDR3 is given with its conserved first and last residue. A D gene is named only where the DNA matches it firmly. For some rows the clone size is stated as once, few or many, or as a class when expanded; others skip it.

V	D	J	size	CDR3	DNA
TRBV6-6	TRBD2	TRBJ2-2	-	CAAGGTGELFF	TGTGCCGCCGGGGGGACCGGGGAGCTGTTTTTT
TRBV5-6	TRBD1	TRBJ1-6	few	CASIPRENRGNSPLHF	TGTGCCAGCATTCCGAGGGAGAACAGGGGAAATTCACCCCTCCACTTT
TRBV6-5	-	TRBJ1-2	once	CAGSTRAGRNYGYTF	TGTGCCGGCAGCACGCGGGCGGGCCGTAACTATGGCTACACCTTC
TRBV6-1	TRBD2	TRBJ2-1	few	CASSVPRGLAGGPNYNEQFF	TGTGCCAGCAGTGTCCCACGGGGGCTAGCGGGGGGTCCCAACTACAATGAGCAGTTCTTC
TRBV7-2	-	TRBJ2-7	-	CASSPDYEQYF	TGTGCCAGCAGCCCAGACTACGAGCAGTACTTC
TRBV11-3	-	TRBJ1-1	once	CASSLSGNAEAFF	TGTGCCAGCAGCTTATCCGGGAACGCTGAAGCTTTCTTT
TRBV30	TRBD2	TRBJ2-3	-	CAWSGGDGRTQYF	TGTGCCTGGAGCGGGGGGGACGGGCGTACGCAGTATTTT
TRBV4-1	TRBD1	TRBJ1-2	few	CASSQPTGGSRGYTF	TGCGCCAGCAGCCAGCCGACAGGGGGTTCCCGTGGCTACACCTTC
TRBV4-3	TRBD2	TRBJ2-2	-	CASSQVLAGGSGELFF	TGCGCCAGCAGCCAAGTACTGGCGGGGGGGAGCGGGGAGCTGTTTTTT
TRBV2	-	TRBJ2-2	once	CASSGSDTGELFF	TGTGCCAGCAGCGGTTCGGACACCGGGGAGCTGTTTTTT
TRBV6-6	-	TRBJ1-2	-	CASTSGGHYGYTF	TGTGCCAGCACCTCGGGAGGACACTATGGCTACACCTTC
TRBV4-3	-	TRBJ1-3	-	CASSQGHSGNTIYF	TGCGCCAGCAGCCAAGGTCACTCTGGAAACACCATATATTTT
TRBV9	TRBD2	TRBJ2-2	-	CASGTSGGPRAGELFF	TGTGCCAGCGGGACTAGCGGGGGCCCCAGGGCCGGGGAGCTGTTTTTT
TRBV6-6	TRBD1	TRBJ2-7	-	CASSSGQGWCEQYF	TGTGCCAGCAGCTCGGGACAGGGTTGGTGCGAGCAGTACTTC
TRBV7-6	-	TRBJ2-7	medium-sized	CASTPQGSPYEQYF	TGTGCCAGCACCCCACAGGGATCTCCCTACGAGCAGTACTTC
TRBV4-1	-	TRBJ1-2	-	CASSHEGRGYGYTF	TGCGCCAGCAGCCATGAAGGTCGGGGCTATGGCTACACCTTC
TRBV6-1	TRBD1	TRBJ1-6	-	CASIPPDRGDSPLHF	TGTGCCAGCATCCCGCCGGACAGGGGGGACTCACCCCTCCACTTT
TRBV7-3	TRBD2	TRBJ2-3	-	CASSFAGGLSDTQYF	TGTGCCAGCAGCTTTGCGGGGGGGCTTTCAGATACGCAGTATTTT
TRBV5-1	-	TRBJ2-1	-	CARLRDRLSYNEQFF	TGCGCCAGGTTAAGAGACAGGCTCTCCTACAATGAGCAGTTCTTC
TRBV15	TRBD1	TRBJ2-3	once	CATSRTGLTDTQYF	TGTGCCACCAGTAGGACAGGGCTCACAGATACGCAGTATTTT
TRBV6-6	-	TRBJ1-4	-	CASSYSNRENEKLFF	TGTGCCAGCAGTTACTCGAACAGGGAGAATGAAAAACTGTTTTTT
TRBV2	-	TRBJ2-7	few	CASSRRGGLGDEQYF	TGTGCCAGCAGTCGAAGGGGCGGCCTGGGCGACGAGCAGTACTTC
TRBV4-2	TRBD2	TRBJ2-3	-	CASSQILAGGTDTQYF	TGTGCCAGCAGCCAAATTCTAGCGGGGGGCACAGATACGCAGTATTTT
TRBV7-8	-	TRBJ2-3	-	CASSQRDTQYF	TGTGCCAGCAGCCAACGGGATACGCAGTATTTT
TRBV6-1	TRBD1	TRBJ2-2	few	CASSRQGVITGELFF	TGTGCCAGCAGTAGACAGGGGGTAATCACCGGGGAGCTGTTTTTT
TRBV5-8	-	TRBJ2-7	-	CASRFGSAAGLYEQYF	TGTGCCAGCAGATTCGGTTCCGCAGCTGGGCTGTACGAGCAGTACTTC
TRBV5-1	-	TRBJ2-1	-	CASRPLAGKNEQFF	TGCGCCAGCAGACCCCTGGCAGGGAAAAATGAGCAGTTCTTC
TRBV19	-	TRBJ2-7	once	CASSLGHVSYEQYF	TGTGCCAGTAGTTTGGGACACGTCTCCTACGAGCAGTACTTC
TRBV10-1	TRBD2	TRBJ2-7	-	CASSEAAGGYEQYF	TGCGCCAGCAGTGAGGCAGCGGGGGGCTACGAGCAGTACTTC
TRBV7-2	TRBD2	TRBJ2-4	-	CASSVLAGGLGRKNIQYF	TGTGCCAGCAGCGTACTAGCGGGGGGGCTTGGTCGCAAAAACATTCAGTACTTC
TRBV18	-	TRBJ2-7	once	CASSPHSYEQYF	TGTGCCAGCTCACCTCACAGCTACGAGCAGTACTTC
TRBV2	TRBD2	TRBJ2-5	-	CASSGLAGVETQYF	TGTGCCAGCAGTGGACTAGCGGGGGTGGAGACCCAGTACTTC
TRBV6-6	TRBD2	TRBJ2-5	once	CASSSTGTSGETQYF	TGTGCCAGCAGCTCTACCGGGACTAGTGGAGAGACCCAGTACTTC
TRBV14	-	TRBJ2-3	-	CASSQDAGFSTDTQYF	TGTGCCAGCAGCCAAGATGCGGGGTTCAGCACAGATACGCAGTATTTT
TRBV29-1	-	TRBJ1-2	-	CSVENRIEGYTF	TGCAGCGTTGAAAACAGGATAGAAGGCTACACCTTC
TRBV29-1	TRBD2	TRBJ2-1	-	CSAPSPGTSGGSEQFF	TGCAGCGCCCCATCCCCCGGGACTAGCGGGGGGAGTGAGCAGTTCTTC
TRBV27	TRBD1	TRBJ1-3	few	CASAGGLGNTIYF	TGTGCCAGCGCAGGGGGTCTAGGAAACACCATATATTTT
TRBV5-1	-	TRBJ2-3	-	CASSLTGDNTDTQYF	TGCGCCAGCAGCTTGACGGGGGATAACACAGATACGCAGTATTTT
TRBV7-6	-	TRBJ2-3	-	CASRGKLASDTQYF	TGTGCCAGCAGGGGCAAGCTGGCTTCCGATACGCAGTATTTT
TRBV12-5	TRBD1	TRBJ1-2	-	CASGFHVTGDGYTF	TGTGCTAGTGGTTTCCACGTGACAGGGGATGGCTACACCTTC
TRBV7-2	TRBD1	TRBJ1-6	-	CASSYRGTGSPLHF	TGTGCCAGCAGTTACAGGGGGACAGGATCACCCCTCCACTTT